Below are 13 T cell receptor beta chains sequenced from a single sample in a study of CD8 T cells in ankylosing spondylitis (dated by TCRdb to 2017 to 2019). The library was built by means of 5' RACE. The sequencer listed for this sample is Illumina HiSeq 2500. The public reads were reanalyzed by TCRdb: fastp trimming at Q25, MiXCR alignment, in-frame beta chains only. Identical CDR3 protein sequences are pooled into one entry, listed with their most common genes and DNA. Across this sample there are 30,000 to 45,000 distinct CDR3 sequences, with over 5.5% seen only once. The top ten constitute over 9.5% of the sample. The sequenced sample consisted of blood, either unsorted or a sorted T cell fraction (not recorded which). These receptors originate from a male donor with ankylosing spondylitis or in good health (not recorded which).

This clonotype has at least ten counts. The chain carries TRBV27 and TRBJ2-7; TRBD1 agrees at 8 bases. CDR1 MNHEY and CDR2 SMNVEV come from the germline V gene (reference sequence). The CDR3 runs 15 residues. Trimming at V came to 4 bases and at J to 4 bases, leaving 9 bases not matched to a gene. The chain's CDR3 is CASSSVGTGSYEQYF. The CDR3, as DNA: TGTGCCAGCAGTTCGGTCGGGACAGGAAGTTACGAGCAGTACTTC.

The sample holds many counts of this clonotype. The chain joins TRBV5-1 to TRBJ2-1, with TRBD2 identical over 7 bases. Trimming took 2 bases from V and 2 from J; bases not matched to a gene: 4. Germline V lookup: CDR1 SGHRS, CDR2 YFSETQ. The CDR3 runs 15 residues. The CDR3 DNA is TGCGCCAGCAGCTTAGGCGGGAGTACCTACAATGAGCAGTTCTTC. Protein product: CASSLGGSTYNEQFF.

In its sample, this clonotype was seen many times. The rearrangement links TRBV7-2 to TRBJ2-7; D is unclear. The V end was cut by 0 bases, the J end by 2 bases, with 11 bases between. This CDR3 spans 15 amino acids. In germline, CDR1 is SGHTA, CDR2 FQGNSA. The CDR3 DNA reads TGTGCCAGCAGCTTAGCGTCCCAGGCGCCCTACGAGCAGTACTTC. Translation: CASSLASQAPYEQYF.

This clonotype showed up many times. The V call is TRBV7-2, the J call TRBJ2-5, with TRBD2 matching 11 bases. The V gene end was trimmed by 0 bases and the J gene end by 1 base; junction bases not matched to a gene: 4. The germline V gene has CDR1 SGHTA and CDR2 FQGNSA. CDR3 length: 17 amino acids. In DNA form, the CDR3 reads TGTGCCAGCAGCTTAGCCTCTAGCGGGAGGATCCAAGAGACCCAGTACTTC. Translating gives CASSLASSGRIQETQYF.

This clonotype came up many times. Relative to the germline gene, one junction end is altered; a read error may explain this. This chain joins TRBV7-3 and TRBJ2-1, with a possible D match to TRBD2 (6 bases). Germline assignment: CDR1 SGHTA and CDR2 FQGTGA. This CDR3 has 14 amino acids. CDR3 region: CASSPGSDYDEQFF. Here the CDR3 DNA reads TGTGCCAGCAGCCCCGGTTCGGACTACGATGAGCAGTTCTTC.

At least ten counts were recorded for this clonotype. DNA of the CDR3: TGCGCCAGCAGGGGGGTCAATGAGCAGTTCTTC. Protein sequence: CASRGVNEQFF. The genes are TRBV5-1 and TRBJ2-1; D may be TRBD1 or TRBD2 (5 bases each). The CDR3 has 11 amino acids. V was clipped by 5 bases and J by 6 bases, with 6 bases between them. From germline, CDR1 is SGHRS and CDR2 YFSETQ.

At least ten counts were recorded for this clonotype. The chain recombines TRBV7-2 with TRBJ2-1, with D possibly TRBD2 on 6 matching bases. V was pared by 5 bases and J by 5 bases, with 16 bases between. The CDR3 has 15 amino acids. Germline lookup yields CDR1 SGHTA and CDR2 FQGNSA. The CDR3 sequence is CASSPRGNRNNEQFF. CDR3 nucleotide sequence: TGTGCCAGCAGCCCCCGGGGGAACAGGAACAATGAGCAGTTCTTC.

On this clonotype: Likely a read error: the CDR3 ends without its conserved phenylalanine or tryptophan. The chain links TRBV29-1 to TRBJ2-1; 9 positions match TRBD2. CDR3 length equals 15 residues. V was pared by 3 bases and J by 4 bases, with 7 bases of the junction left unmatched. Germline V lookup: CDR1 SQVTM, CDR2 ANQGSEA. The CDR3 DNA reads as TGCAGCGTTGAGGGGACTAGCACCACTTACAATGAGCAGTTCCTC. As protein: CSVEGTSTTYNEQFL.

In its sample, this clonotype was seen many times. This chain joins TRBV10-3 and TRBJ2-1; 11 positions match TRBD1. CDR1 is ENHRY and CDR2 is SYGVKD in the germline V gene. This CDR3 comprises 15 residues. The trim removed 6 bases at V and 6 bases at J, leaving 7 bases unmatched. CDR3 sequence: CAIRGGTGGGNEQFF. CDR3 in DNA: TGTGCCATCAGAGGCGGGACAGGGGGTGGCAATGAGCAGTTCTTC.

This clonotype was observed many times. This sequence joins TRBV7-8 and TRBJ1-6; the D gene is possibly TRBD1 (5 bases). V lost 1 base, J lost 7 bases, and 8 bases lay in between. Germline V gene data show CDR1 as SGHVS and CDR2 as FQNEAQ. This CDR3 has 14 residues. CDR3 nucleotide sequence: TGTGCCAGCAGCTTAGGACAGCTCAATTCACCCCTCCACTTT. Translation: CASSLGQLNSPLHF. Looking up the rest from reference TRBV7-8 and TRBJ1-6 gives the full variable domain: GAGVSQSPRYKVAKRGQDVALRCDPISGHVSLFWYQQALGQGPEFLTYFQNEAQLDKSGLPSDRFFAERPEGSVSTLKIQRTQQEDSAVYLCASSLGQLNSPLHFGNGTRLTVT.

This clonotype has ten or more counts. This CDR3 reads CASSPQGRPDLDSPLHF. CDR3 DNA sequence: TGTGCCAGCAGCCCCCAGGGCCGACCCGATTTGGATTCACCCCTCCACTTT. This chain connects TRBV7-8 to TRBJ1-6; a possible D gene is TRBD1 (5 bases). The CDR3 loop spans 17 amino acids. The germline V gene has CDR1 SGHVS and CDR2 FQNEAQ. Trimming cost V 5 bases and J 8 bases, with 22 bases left between them.

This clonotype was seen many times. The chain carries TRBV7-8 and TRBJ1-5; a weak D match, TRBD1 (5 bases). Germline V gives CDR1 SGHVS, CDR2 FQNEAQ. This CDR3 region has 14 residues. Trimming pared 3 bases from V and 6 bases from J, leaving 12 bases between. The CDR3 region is CASSFQGVGQPQHF. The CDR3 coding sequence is TGTGCCAGCAGCTTCCAAGGGGTGGGTCAGCCCCAGCATTTT.

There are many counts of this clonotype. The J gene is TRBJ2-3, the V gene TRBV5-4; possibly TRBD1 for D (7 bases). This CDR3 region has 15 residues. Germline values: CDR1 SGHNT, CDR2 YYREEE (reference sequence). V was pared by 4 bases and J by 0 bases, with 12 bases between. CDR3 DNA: TGTGCCAGCAGCCCGACAGGGACTAGCACAGATACGCAGTATTTT. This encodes CASSPTGTSTDTQYF.